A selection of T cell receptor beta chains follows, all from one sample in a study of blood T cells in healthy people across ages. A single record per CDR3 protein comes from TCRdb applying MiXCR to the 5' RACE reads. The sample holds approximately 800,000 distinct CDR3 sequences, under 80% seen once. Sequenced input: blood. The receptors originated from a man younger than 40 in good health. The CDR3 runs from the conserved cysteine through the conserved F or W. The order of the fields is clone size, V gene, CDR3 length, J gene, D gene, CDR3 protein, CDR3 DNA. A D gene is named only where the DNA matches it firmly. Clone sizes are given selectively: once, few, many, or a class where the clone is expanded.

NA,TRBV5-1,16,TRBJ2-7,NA,CASSLAGQGFHNEQYF,TGCGCCAGCAGCTTGGCCGGGCAGGGGTTCCACAATGAGCAGTACTTC
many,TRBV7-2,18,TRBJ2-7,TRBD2,CASSLALTLAGGQNEQYF,TGTGCCAGCAGCTTAGCGCTAACTCTAGCGGGGGGGCAAAACGAGCAGTACTTC
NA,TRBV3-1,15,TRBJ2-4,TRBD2,CASSAPQAGFNIQYF,TGTGCCAGCAGCGCGCCGCAAGCGGGGTTCAACATTCAGTACTTC
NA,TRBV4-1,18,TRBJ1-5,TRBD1,CASSQDLTGARINQPQHF,TGCGCCAGCAGCCAGGATCTTACAGGGGCCCGGATTAATCAGCCCCAGCATTTT
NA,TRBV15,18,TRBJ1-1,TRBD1,CATSRGEWDRDHEEEAFF,TGTGCCACCAGCAGAGGCGAATGGGACAGGGATCATGAGGAGGAAGCTTTCTTT
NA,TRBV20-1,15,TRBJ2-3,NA,CSALTWGFSTDTQYF,TGCAGTGCTCTAACATGGGGCTTTAGCACAGATACGCAGTATTTT
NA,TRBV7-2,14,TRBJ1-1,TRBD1,CASSGQGALTEAFF,TGTGCCAGCAGCGGACAGGGGGCTTTGACTGAAGCTTTCTTT
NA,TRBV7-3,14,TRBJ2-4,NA,CASSLKSAKNIQYF,TGTGCCAGCAGCTTAAAGTCGGCCAAAAACATTCAGTACTTC
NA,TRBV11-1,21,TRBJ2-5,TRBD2,CASSLTLGTSGGQTLQETQYF,TGTGCCAGCAGCCTAACACTTGGGACTAGCGGGGGGCAGACCCTCCAAGAGACCCAGTACTTC
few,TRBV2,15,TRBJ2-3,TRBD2,CASSSTSVSTDTQYF,TGTGCCAGCAGTTCGACTAGCGTCAGCACAGATACGCAGTATTTT
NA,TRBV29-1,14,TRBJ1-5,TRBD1,CSVAETGGNQPQHF,TGCAGCGTAGCCGAGACAGGGGGGAATCAGCCCCAGCATTTT
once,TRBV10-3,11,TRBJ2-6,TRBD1,CATKGANVRTF,TGTGCCACCAAGGGGGCCAACGTCCGGACTTTC
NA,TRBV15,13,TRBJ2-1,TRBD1,CATSRRQGDEQFF,TGTGCCACCAGCAGAAGACAGGGCGATGAGCAGTTCTTC
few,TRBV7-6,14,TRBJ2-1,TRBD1,CASSTRTGVNEQFF,TGTGCCAGCAGCACCCGGACAGGAGTCAATGAGCAGTTCTTC
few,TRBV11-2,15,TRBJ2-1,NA,CASSYTGGSPNEQFF,TGTGCCAGCAGTTATACGGGGGGCTCCCCCAATGAGCAGTTCTTC
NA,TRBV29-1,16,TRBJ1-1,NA,CSVDNPVGGRGTEAFF,TGCAGCGTTGACAACCCGGTGGGGGGCCGGGGAACTGAAGCTTTCTTT
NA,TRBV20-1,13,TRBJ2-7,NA,CSATGGHDYEQYF,TGCAGTGCTACGGGCGGACACGACTACGAGCAGTACTTC